This T cell receptor (beta chain) originates from a study of T cells in Graves' hyperthyroidism and ophthalmopathy. General observations from the study: Stable hyperthyroidism was separated from ophthalmopathy by a model based on 13 V-J features.

In the case of this clonotype: Antigen specificity is unknown.

CDR1 SGHRS and CDR2 YFSETQ come from the germline V gene. Trimming pared 7 bases from V and 1 base from J, leaving 14 bases between. This CDR3 has 14 residues. Researchers took RNA transcripts and amplified the TCR beta CDR3 regions from them. First-round RT-PCR targeting the TCR CDR3 was performed with the HTBI primer set. TCRdb reanalysed the multiplex PCR reads using MiXCR and keeps one entry per CDR3 protein. The table records more than 500,000 distinct CDR3 sequences, around 16% of them present only once. The TCR was taken from a woman in her thirties with Graves' ophthalmopathy. This chain joins TRBV5-1 and TRBJ1-1; D possibly corresponds to TRBD1 (6 bases). The source material was blood. For the CDR3, the DNA is TGCGCCAGCTGGGGGCAGGCACCGAACACTGAAGCTTTCTTT. It specifies CASWGQAPNTEAFF.